The 8 T cell receptor beta chains listed next were all sequenced from one sample in a study of OX40 agonist ivuxolimab in advanced cancers. Data came from immunoSEQ multiplex PCR; TCRdb stores just in-frame clones and leaves some out. The table records 35,000 to 45,000 clones, around three quarters of them present only once. This specimen consisted of CD4+ or CD8+ T cells sorted from blood, obtained in a trial of the OX40 agonist ivuxolimab. The source of these receptors is an adult with an advanced solid tumor such as melanoma, head and neck, liver or kidney cancer.

The J gene is TRBJ2-3, the V gene TRBV29-1; perhaps TRBD1 as D (5 bases). Trimming removed 3 bases from V and 1 base from J, with 8 bases in between. Germline CDR1 reads SQVTM; CDR2 reads ANQGSEA. The CDR3 runs to 13 residues. CDR3 bases: TGCAGCGTTGAGACAGACCGCACAGATACGCAGTATTTT. Translation: CSVETDRTDTQYF.

The gene calls are TRBV5-1 and TRBJ2-3, with 8 nucleotides matching TRBD1. This CDR3 has 14 residues. From germline, CDR1 is SGHRS and CDR2 YFSETQ. The ends lost 4 bases at V and 6 bases at J; junction bases unmatched: 7. CDR3: CASSPGQGSDTQYF. In nucleotides, the CDR3 is TGCGCCAGCAGCCCTGGACAGGGAAGCGATACGCAGTATTTT.

This clone was counted a few times. The chain uses TRBV5-1 and TRBJ2-3; the D gene is possibly TRBD1 (5 bases). The V gene's germline CDR1 is SGHRS and CDR2 YFSETQ. Trimming shortened V by 6 bases and J by 0 bases, and 14 bases separated the two germline ends. The CDR3 loop spans 15 amino acids. The CDR3 DNA follows: TGCGCCAGCAAAGGCAGGGCAATTAGCACAGATACGCAGTATTTT. Translating gives CASKGRAISTDTQYF.

The chain combines TRBV5-1 with TRBJ1-3; 7 nucleotides align to TRBD1. The CDR3 consists of 13 residues. The J segment lost 10 bases and the V segment lost 0 bases, leaving 4 bases of the junction unmatched. Germline assignment: CDR1 SGHRS and CDR2 YFSETQ. The CDR3 nucleotides read TGCGCCAGCAGCTTGGAACAGGGGAGGACCATATATTTT. Protein: CASSLEQGRTIYF.

The V gene is TRBV2, the J gene TRBJ2-7; TRBD1 agrees at 7 bases. V shed 7 bases, J shed 3 bases, and the junction held 9 bases outside the gene matches. Per the germline V gene, CDR1 is SNHLY and CDR2 is FYNNEI. The CDR3 runs 14 residues. The CDR3 region is CASNEGGQNYEQYF. In DNA form, the CDR3 reads TGTGCCAGCAACGAAGGGGGACAGAACTACGAGCAGTACTTC.

The rearrangement uses TRBV7-9 and TRBJ2-4; 14 bases map to TRBD2. The CDR3 consists of 16 residues. V was clipped by 5 bases and J by 1 base; unmatched bases: 1. The germline CDR1 and CDR2 sequences are SEHNR and FQNEAQ (reference sequence). The CDR3 DNA sequence: TGTGCCAGCAGCCGGACTAGCGGGGGGGCCAAAAACATTCAGTACTTC. Translation gives CASSRTSGGAKNIQYF.

The genes are TRBV7-2 and TRBJ2-1; no firm D call. Germline V lookup: CDR1 SGHTA, CDR2 FQGNSA. The CDR3 has 13 residues. V dropped 2 bases and J dropped 7 bases, with 9 bases sitting between them. The CDR3 is CASSLKYSNEQFF. CDR3 bases: TGTGCCAGCAGCTTAAAGTATTCAAATGAGCAGTTCTTC.

By share, this clone counts as medium-sized. The V call is TRBV7-3, the J call TRBJ2-7; possible D gene TRBD1, 8 bases. Trimming shortened V by 5 bases and J by 5 bases, and 13 bases separated the two germline ends. Germline-derived CDR1 and CDR2 are SGHTA and FQGTGA. CDR3 length: 13 residues. The CDR3 nucleotides are TGTGCCAGCAGCCCAACAGGGGGGGACGAGCAGTACTTC. Residues: CASSPTGGDEQYF. The complete variable domain, with remaining parts taken from reference TRBV7-3 and TRBJ2-7, reads GAGVSQTPSNKVTEKGKYVELRCDPISGHTALYWYRQSLGQGPEFLIYFQGTGAADDSGLPNDRFFAVRPEGSVSTLKIQRTERGDSAVYLCASSPTGGDEQYFGPGTRLTVT.